The rows below give T cell receptor beta chains drawn from one sample of a study of regulatory T cells in long-lasting Graves disease. TCRdb reprocessed the multiplex PCR reads via MiXCR and lists one record per CDR3 protein. This repertoire shows about 400,000 distinct CDR3 sequences, 15% found once; its top ten account for about 8.3%. These sequences were also reported in another study, on T cells in Graves' hyperthyroidism and ophthalmopathy.

The sequencing used peripheral blood mononuclear cells (PBMCs), collected at new diagnosis, from a patient treated with antithyroid drugs. These receptors came from a woman in her forties with Graves disease. The CDR3 runs from the conserved cysteine through the conserved F or W. Each record gives: clone size, V gene, CDR3 length, D gene, J gene, CDR3 protein, CDR3 DNA. D genes are given only for firm matches. Size tells how often a clone was seen (once, few, many) or the class of an expanded clone, and some rows leave it out.

>-|TRBV5-4|17|TRBD1|TRBJ2-1
CASSSWTGTGTHNEQFF
TGTGCCAGCAGCTCATGGACAGGGACCGGGACCCACAATGAGCAGTTCTTC
>-|TRBV10-3|13|-|TRBJ1-2
CAISELQNYGYTF
TGTGCCATCAGTGAGTTACAAAACTATGGCTACACCTTC
>many|TRBV10-3|17|TRBD1|TRBJ1-2
CAISEKKKGQGRYGYTF
TGTGCCATCAGTGAAAAAAAAAAAGGACAGGGCCGCTATGGCTACACCTTC
>many|TRBV12-3/TRBV12-4|15|-|TRBJ2-1
CASSPGLIQPNEQFF
TGTGCCAGCAGTCCCGGACTAATCCAGCCCAATGAGCAGTTCTTC
>many|TRBV10-3|16|TRBD1|TRBJ2-7
CAIRDQTGTGNYEQYF
TGTGCCATCAGGGACCAGACCGGGACAGGTAACTACGAGCAGTACTTC
>few|TRBV7-6|15|TRBD1|TRBJ1-4
CASSSPGQGGEKLFF
TGTGCCAGCAGCTCCCCGGGACAGGGAGGAGAAAAACTGTTTTTT
>many|TRBV12-3/TRBV12-4|14|TRBD1|TRBJ1-1
CASSLFSRGAEAFF
TGTGCCAGCAGTTTGTTTTCCAGGGGGGCTGAAGCTTTCTTT
>many|TRBV9|18|TRBD1|TRBJ2-5
CASSVEGAGQGAGETQYF
TGTGCCAGCAGCGTAGAGGGGGCGGGACAGGGGGCCGGAGAGACCCAGTACTTC
>many|TRBV11-3|15|-|TRBJ2-1
CASSPRDGVYNEQFF
TGTGCCAGCAGCCCGCGGGATGGGGTCTACAATGAGCAGTTCTTC
>few|TRBV15|13|-|TRBJ2-7
CATSRDVSYEQYF
TGTGCCACCAGCCGGGATGTCTCCTACGAGCAGTACTTC
>-|TRBV2|16|-|TRBJ2-2
CASSPTDPGGGGELFF
TGTGCCAGCAGTCCCACGGACCCAGGAGGGGGAGGGGAGCTGTTTTTT
>few|TRBV4-3|20|TRBD2|TRBJ2-3
CASSQERGVGLAGATDTQYF
TGCGCCAGCAGCCAAGAAAGAGGGGTGGGGCTAGCGGGAGCCACAGATACGCAGTATTTT
>many|TRBV7-8|15|-|TRBJ1-5
CASSLRQSSNQPQHF
TGTGCCAGCAGCTTGCGACAGAGTAGCAATCAGCCCCAGCATTTT
>-|TRBV5-1|15|TRBD2|TRBJ2-7
CASSLVTSGYYEQYF
TGCGCCAGCAGCTTGGTAACTAGCGGCTACTACGAGCAGTACTTC
>few|TRBV28|14|TRBD1|TRBJ2-7
CASGDRGGEYEQYF
TGTGCCAGCGGAGACAGGGGGGGCGAATACGAGCAGTACTTC
>many|TRBV5-1|13|-|TRBJ1-2
CASSKGAGFGYTF
TGCGCCAGCAGCAAAGGTGCAGGATTTGGCTACACCTTC
>few|TRBV4-3|16|-|TRBJ2-2
CASSQDSLTPAGELFF
TGCGCCAGCAGCCAAGATAGCCTAACTCCTGCCGGGGAGCTGTTTTTT
>few|TRBV18|17|TRBD2|TRBJ2-3
CASSPPLSGSLFDTQYF
TGTGCCAGCTCACCACCGCTTAGCGGGAGTCTTTTCGATACGCAGTATTTT
>-|TRBV7-9|15|-|TRBJ2-2
CASSPLDTNTGELFF
TGTGCCAGCAGCCCGTTGGACACTAACACCGGGGAGCTGTTTTTT
>many|TRBV29-1|13|TRBD2|TRBJ2-7
CSVDGLAGGEQYF
TGCAGCGTTGATGGACTAGCGGGAGGAGAGCAGTACTTC
>many|TRBV27|16|-|TRBJ1-5
CASSSLGIQENQPQHF
TGTGCCAGCAGTTCCCTGGGTATCCAGGAAAATCAGCCCCAGCATTTT
>many|TRBV2|17|TRBD1|TRBJ1-6
CASSEWGGGTGNSPLHF
TGTGCCAGCAGTGAATGGGGGGGGGGGACAGGCAATTCACCCCTCCACTTT
>many|TRBV11-2|17|TRBD2|TRBJ2-7
CASSLGSGRRRAYEQYF
TGTGCCAGCAGCTTAGGTAGCGGGAGACGTCGGGCCTACGAGCAGTACTTC
>many|TRBV7-3|15|TRBD2|TRBJ2-1
CASSPGLAGSNEQFF
TGTGCCAGCAGCCCGGGACTAGCGGGAAGCAATGAGCAGTTCTTC
>many|TRBV6-2/TRBV6-3|13|-|TRBJ1-5
CASSYWGNQPQHF
TGTGCCAGCAGTTACTGGGGCAATCAGCCCCAGCATTTT
>many|TRBV12-3/TRBV12-4|13|-|TRBJ2-3
CASSSSGTDTQYF
TGTGCCAGCAGCTCCAGCGGCACAGATACGCAGTATTTT
>few|TRBV25-1|15|TRBD1|TRBJ2-3
CASSGKDRAGDTQYF
TGTGCCAGCAGTGGAAAGGACAGGGCGGGAGATACGCAGTATTTT
>many|TRBV11-2|12|-|TRBJ1-3
CASSDPGNTIYF
TGTGCCAGCAGTGATCCTGGAAACACCATATATTTT
>many|TRBV27|14|-|TRBJ2-2
CASSLTLVTGELFF
TGTGCCAGCAGTCTAACCCTCGTGACCGGGGAGCTGTTTTTT
>few|TRBV4-3|13|-|TRBJ2-3
CASSQEVGSTQYF
TGCGCCAGCAGCCAAGAAGTAGGGTCGACGCAGTATTTT
>many|TRBV28|12|-|TRBJ1-2
CASSSPNYGYTF
TGTGCCAGCAGCTCACCTAACTATGGCTACACCTTC
>many|TRBV2|17|TRBD1|TRBJ2-1
CASSGGTRQGLGDEQFF
TGTGCCAGCAGTGGGGGAACCAGACAGGGGTTGGGCGATGAGCAGTTCTTC
>few|TRBV2|15|TRBD1|TRBJ2-7
CASSQPRDRGSEQYF
TGCGCCAGCAGCCAACCCCGGGACAGGGGGTCCGAGCAGTACTTC
>-|TRBV10-3|17|TRBD1|TRBJ1-1
CAISEKIQGDVNTEAFF
TGTGCCATCAGTGAGAAAATCCAGGGGGACGTGAACACTGAAGCTTTCTTT
>many|TRBV14|14|TRBD2|TRBJ2-1
CASSQGGGYNEQFF
TGTGCCAGCAGCCAAGGGGGGGGTTACAATGAGCAGTTCTTC
>-|TRBV12-3/TRBV12-4|19|-|TRBJ2-7
CASSMDTSMWGLTPYERYF
TGTGCCAGCAGTATGGACACGTCCATGTGGGGACTGACCCCCTACGAGCGGTACTTC
>many|TRBV13|15|TRBD2|TRBJ2-7
CASSFSSGRYYEQYF
TGTGCCAGCAGCTTTTCTAGCGGAAGATATTACGAGCAGTACTTC
>many|TRBV7-2|15|-|TRBJ1-5
CASSSNSGAGQPQHF
TGTGCCAGCAGCTCTAATTCAGGGGCAGGCCAGCCCCAGCATTTT
>many|TRBV24-1|16|-|TRBJ2-2
CATSDSRQGGTGELFF
TGTGCCACCAGTGATTCCCGACAGGGAGGAACCGGGGAGCTGTTTTTT
>many|TRBV11-3|12|-|TRBJ2-1
CASSFGPGEQFF
TGTGCCAGCAGCTTCGGACCAGGTGAGCAGTTCTTC
>once|TRBV4-2|14|-|TRBJ2-1
CASSQDPSNNEQFF
TGTGCCAGCAGCCAAGACCCCTCAAACAATGAGCAGTTCTTC
>many|TRBV29-1|15|TRBD1|TRBJ2-3
CSVEPTGVGTDTQYF
TGCAGCGTTGAACCGACAGGGGTTGGCACAGATACGCAGTATTTT
>-|TRBV4-1|14|-|TRBJ2-5
CASSQEGRQETQYF
TGCGCCAGCAGCCAAGAAGGCAGACAAGAGACCCAGTACTTC